Listed below are T cell receptor beta chains from one sample, sequenced in a study of blood T cell repertoires in COVID-19. Sequenced by immunoSEQ multiplex PCR; TCRdb stores in-frame clones only, minus some. The sample includes 150,000 to 200,000 clones, 84% of them seen just once. The sequencing sample was made of peripheral blood. The receptors were sampled from a woman aged 65 to 85 with COVID-19, enrolled during active disease. The CDR3 runs from the conserved cysteine through the conserved F or W. Fields, in order: J gene, V gene, CDR3 length, D gene, CDR3 protein, CDR3 DNA. A D gene is named only where the DNA matches it firmly.

TRBJ2-7	TRBV4-2	18	TRBD2	CASSFGPGLAGGPREQYF	TGTGCCAGCAGCTTCGGCCCGGGACTAGCGGGAGGGCCTCGAGAGCAGTACTTC
TRBJ2-5	TRBV7-3	15	TRBD1	CASSSRAQGAETQYF	TGTGCCAGCAGCTCCCGTGCCCAGGGGGCAGAGACCCAGTACTTC
TRBJ1-2	TRBV5-4	15	NA	CASSPIGGEHYGYTF	TGTGCCAGCAGCCCAATCGGGGGGGAACACTATGGCTACACCTTC
TRBJ2-1	TRBV29-1	14	NA	CSVDQKRSYNEQFF	TGCAGCGTTGATCAGAAGCGATCCTACAATGAGCAGTTCTTC
TRBJ1-5	TRBV28	18	NA	CASMNGGGPTPSNQPQHF	TGTGCCAGCATGAATGGCGGGGGTCCTACCCCCAGCAATCAGCCCCAGCATTTT
TRBJ1-2	TRBV6-5	13	NA	CASSRTPNYGYTF	TGTGCCAGCAGCAGGACACCGAACTATGGCTACACCTTC
TRBJ2-2	TRBV28	16	NA	CASSKLGTGLFGELFF	TGTGCCAGCAGTAAATTGGGGACGGGACTTTTTGGGGAGCTGTTTTTT
TRBJ2-2	TRBV6-5	16	TRBD1	CASSYFGTGDTGELFF	TGTGCCAGCAGTTACTTTGGGACAGGGGACACCGGGGAGCTGTTTTTT
TRBJ1-2	TRBV10-3	14	NA	CAIGETAEGSGYTF	TGTGCCATCGGGGAGACGGCGGAAGGATCTGGCTACACCTTC
TRBJ2-1	TRBV10-1	15	TRBD2	CASSETSGGNNEQFF	TGCGCCAGCAGTGAGACTAGCGGGGGTAACAATGAGCAGTTCTTC